A selection of T cell receptor beta chains follows, all from one sample in a study of T cells after yellow fever vaccination. TCRdb used MiXCR to reprocess the 5' RACE reads, holding one entry per CDR3 protein. Among 300,000 or so distinct CDR3 sequences listed, roughly 8.7% were seen once. This sample comprised CD4+ T cells sorted from PBMCs, obtained 5 days after the yellow fever booster vaccination. The receptors were sampled from a man in his late teens or twenties who received the YFV17D yellow fever vaccine. Each CDR3 is given with its conserved first and last residue. The D gene is left open where the match is weak. Part of the rows lack a size; the others show once, few, many or a class for expanded clones.

TRBD1	TRBV14	.	TRBJ1-3	CASSQVTAGGYRSGNTIYF	TGTGCCAGCAGCCAAGTAACGGCAGGGGGTTACCGCTCTGGAAACACCATATATTTT
.	TRBV18	.	TRBJ1-2	CASSLAEYGYTF	TGTGCCAGCTCACTCGCAGAGTATGGCTACACCTTC
.	TRBV5-4	many	TRBJ2-5	CASRVQGRGETQYF	TGTGCCAGCAGGGTACAGGGGCGGGGGGAGACCCAGTACTTC
.	TRBV4-2	many	TRBJ2-3	CASSRTPTDTQYF	TGTGCCAGCAGCCGCACTCCCACAGATACGCAGTATTTT
TRBD2	TRBV6-2/TRBV6-3	.	TRBJ2-7	CASRPAGTSGDEQYF	TGTGCCAGCAGACCGGCGGGGACTAGCGGGGACGAGCAGTACTTC
.	TRBV6-2/TRBV6-3	few	TRBJ1-5	CASTNLGRLDQPQHF	TGTGCCAGCACCAACCTCGGGCGGCTCGATCAGCCCCAGCATTTT
TRBD1	TRBV29-1	many	TRBJ2-3	CSVFKQGAVGTDTQYF	TGCAGCGTTTTCAAACAGGGGGCGGTTGGCACAGATACGCAGTATTTT
TRBD1	TRBV4-3	few	TRBJ1-2	CASSQNGQGGYGYTF	TGCGCCAGCAGCCAGAATGGACAGGGGGGCTATGGCTACACCTTC
TRBD1	TRBV6-5	.	TRBJ1-5	CASDRDRASNQPQHF	TGTGCCAGCGACCGGGACAGGGCCAGCAATCAGCCCCAGCATTTT
TRBD2	TRBV12-3/TRBV12-4	.	TRBJ2-1	CASSLVLAGGDEQFF	TGTGCCAGCAGTTTAGTCTTAGCGGGGGGAGATGAGCAGTTCTTC
TRBD1	TRBV15	many	TRBJ2-4	CATSGTGGTNIQYF	TGTGCCACCAGCGGAACAGGGGGCACAAACATTCAGTACTTC